What follows are 30 T cell receptor beta chains derived from one specimen sequenced in a study of OX40 agonist ivuxolimab in advanced cancers. TCRdb keeps only in-frame clones here, not all; method: immunoSEQ multiplex PCR. The repertoire holds roughly 37,000 clones, 74% seen once, with 18% in the top ten. The sequenced sample was CD4+ or CD8+ T cells sorted from blood, obtained in a trial of the OX40 agonist ivuxolimab. These receptors were obtained from an adult with an advanced solid tumor such as melanoma, head and neck, liver or kidney cancer.

CDR3 bases: TGTGCCATCAGCCCGGGACAGAAAGAGACCCAGTACTTC. Its translation: CAISPGQKETQYF. This chain uses TRBV10-3 with TRBJ2-5; 7 bases are shared with TRBD1. After removal of 6 bases from V and 3 bases from J, the junction contained 4 bases not matched to a gene. Germline assignment: CDR1 ENHRY and CDR2 SYGVKD. The CDR3 sequence is 13 residues long.

This clone showed up just a few times. The CDR3 here is CASSLKGSSGNTIYF. CDR3 sequence (DNA): TGTGCCAGCAGCTTGAAGGGGTCCTCTGGAAACACCATATATTTT. The genes are TRBV5-4 and TRBJ1-3, with D possibly being TRBD1 (5 bases). CDR3 size: 15 residues. V lost 1 base and J lost 0, with 8 bases in between. Germline V gives CDR1 SGHNT, CDR2 YYREEE (reference sequence).

The chain is built from TRBV4-2 and TRBJ1-2; D is ambiguous. Trimming shortened V by 3 bases and J by 8 bases, and 7 bases separated the two germline ends. This CDR3 has 11 residues. Germline CDR1 is LGHNA and CDR2 is YNFKEQ. The CDR3 is CASSQGSGYTF. The DNA of the CDR3 is TGTGCCAGCAGCCAGGGGAGCGGCTACACCTTC.

This clone turned up a few times. The chain carries TRBV2 and TRBJ2-3, with TRBD2 matching 13 bases. CDR3 length equals 16 residues. CDR1 SNHLY and CDR2 FYNNEI come from the germline V gene. With V trimmed by 5 bases and J by 2 bases, 4 bases remained unmatched. The CDR3 protein is CASSTGLAGATDTQYF. As DNA, the CDR3 is TGTGCCAGCAGTACCGGACTAGCGGGGGCCACAGATACGCAGTATTTT.

The rearrangement uses TRBV7-3 and TRBJ2-2; D might be TRBD1 (6 bases). The germline V and J ends were trimmed by 1 base and 5 bases, with 14 bases remaining between them. From germline, CDR1 is SGHTA and CDR2 FQGTGA. The CDR3 loop spans 16 amino acids. The CDR3 coding sequence is TGTGCCAGCAGCTTAAACCCACAGGGTAGTACCGGGGAGCTGTTTTTT. Protein product: CASSLNPQGSTGELFF.

The chain links TRBV18 to TRBJ1-1, with 7 bases fitting TRBD1. The CDR3 has 14 residues. Germline loops: CDR1 KGHSH, CDR2 LQKENI. With 2 bases clipped from V and 3 bases from J, the junction kept 3 bases outside the gene matches. The CDR3 is CASSPAGGDTEAFF. Written as DNA, the CDR3 is TGTGCCAGCTCACCAGCAGGGGGGGACACTGAAGCTTTCTTT.

The chain joins TRBV7-2 to TRBJ1-2, with D possibly matching TRBD1 (5 bases). Germline V gene lookup returns CDR1 SGHTA and CDR2 FQGNSA. The length of the CDR3 is 14 residues. Trimming pared 2 bases from V and 2 bases from J, leaving 9 bases between. The DNA for the CDR3 is TGTGCCAGCAGCTTAATGACAGTCAACTATGGCTACACCTTC. This codes for CASSLMTVNYGYTF.

The rearrangement joins TRBV27 to TRBJ2-7; a possible D gene is TRBD2 (5 bases). CDR3 length: 14 amino acids. Looked up from germline, CDR1 is MNHEY and CDR2 is SMNVEV (reference sequence). V lost 2 bases and J 2 bases, leaving 10 bases between the germline ends. The CDR3 DNA reads as TGTGCCAGCAGTTTACGGACTGGAACCTACGAGCAGTACTTC. Translating it yields CASSLRTGTYEQYF.

The chain links TRBV5-4 to TRBJ2-1, with TRBD2 matching 13 bases. CDR3 length: 15 residues. V was clipped by 3 bases and J by 3 bases; unmatched bases: 0. Per germline, CDR1 SGHNT and CDR2 YYREEE (reference sequence). Here the CDR3 reads CASSWTSGGYNEQFF. In DNA form, the CDR3 reads TGTGCCAGCAGCTGGACTAGCGGGGGCTACAATGAGCAGTTCTTC.

This clone was counted once. This rearrangement joins TRBV5-1 to TRBJ1-1; D ambiguous. The CDR3 is made up of 14 amino acids. Trimming pared 7 bases from V and 1 base from J, leaving 14 bases between. Per germline, CDR1 SGHRS and CDR2 YFSETQ. CDR3: CASARFDGNTEAFF. CDR3 nucleotides: TGCGCCAGCGCCCGGTTCGATGGGAACACTGAAGCTTTCTTT.

The V and J genes are TRBV9 and TRBJ2-5; weak D call: TRBD1 (5 bases). Between the trimmed V and J ends, which lost 0 bases and 2 bases, there was a span of 8 bases. This CDR3 spans 14 amino acids. Per germline, CDR1 SGDLS and CDR2 YYNGEE. CDR3 nucleotides: TGTGCCAGCAGCGTAGGGGCAGGGCAAGAGACCCAGTACTTC. Translating it yields CASSVGAGQETQYF.

The CDR3 bases are TGCGCCAGCAGCTTCTCCAGCATGAACACTGAAGCTTTCTTT. Protein sequence: CASSFSSMNTEAFF. This chain links TRBV5-1 with TRBJ1-1; D is uncertain. Trimming pared 2 bases from V and 0 bases from J, leaving 8 bases between. The length of the CDR3 is 14 residues. Germline CDR1 and CDR2: SGHRS and YFSETQ. Using reference TRBV5-1 and TRBJ1-1 for the parts outside the CDR3, the full variable domain is KAGVTQTPRYLIKTRGQQVTLSCSPISGHRSVSWYQQTPGQGLQFLFEYFSETQRNKGNFPGRFSGRQFSNSRSEMNVSTLELGDSALYLCASSFSSMNTEAFFGQGTRLTVV.

The chain has TRBV21-1 and TRBJ1-1. TRBV21-1 represents a pseudogene. There are 16 residues in the CDR3. CDR3 residues: CASILKRGGDVTEAFF. The CDR3, as DNA: TGTGCCAGCATCCTTAAGAGGGGTGGAGACGTGACTGAAGCTTTCTTT.

The chain uses TRBV28 and TRBJ2-7, with no clear D. The CDR3 totals 11 residues. The germline CDR1 and CDR2 sequences are MDHEN and SYDVKM. V gave up 3 bases and J gave up 3 bases, with 3 bases separating them. In nucleotides, the CDR3 is TGTGCCAGCAGTTTGAACTACGAGCAGTACTTC. Its translation: CASSLNYEQYF.

V is TRBV29-1 and J is TRBJ2-2; 7 bases are a match to TRBD2. Unmatched junction bases numbered 13, after V lost 6 bases and J lost 6 bases. CDR3 length equals 15 residues. The V gene's germline CDR1 is SQVTM and CDR2 ANQGSEA. CDR3 sequence reads: CSVVLRARGAGELFF. The CDR3 coding sequence is TGCAGCGTCGTGCTCCGGGCCCGGGGGGCCGGGGAGCTGTTTTTT.

CDR3 amino acids: CASSVIPSAKNIQYF. For the CDR3, the DNA is TGTGCCAGCAGCGTGATCCCGTCAGCCAAAAACATTCAGTACTTC. V gene TRBV27 combines with J gene TRBJ2-4; D ambiguous. Germline assignment: CDR1 MNHEY and CDR2 SMNVEV (reference sequence). V lost 6 bases and J 0 bases, leaving 12 bases between the germline ends. The CDR3 loop spans 15 amino acids.

The chain recombines TRBV5-1 with TRBJ2-5; tentatively, D is TRBD1 (5 bases). The CDR3 sequence is 14 residues long. V was pared by 3 bases and J by 5 bases, with 14 bases between. The V gene's germline CDR1 is SGHRS and CDR2 YFSETQ. CDR3 amino acids: CASSWHRGQETQYF. CDR3 sequence (DNA): TGCGCCAGCAGCTGGCATAGGGGCCAGGAGACCCAGTACTTC.

The chain is built from TRBV2 and TRBJ2-1; D is ambiguous. Germline lookup yields CDR1 SNHLY and CDR2 FYNNEI. Trimming stripped 4 bases from V and 4 bases from J, with 8 bases between. This CDR3 region has 13 residues. The CDR3 DNA reads TGTGCCAGCAGTGTCCAGTATTACAATGAGCAGTTCTTC. It specifies CASSVQYYNEQFF.

V gene TRBV10-1 combines with J gene TRBJ2-1; D not resolved. Trimming shortened V by 0 bases and J by 13 bases, and 13 bases separated the two germline ends. This CDR3 region has 13 residues. The germline gives CDR1 WNHNN, CDR2 SYGVQD (reference sequence). The CDR3 sequence: CASSESDSSRQFF. CDR3 bases: TGCGCCAGCAGTGAGTCTGATTCTTCCCGACAGTTCTTC.

V gene TRBV6-1 combines with J gene TRBJ1-4; D gene ambiguous. Germline V gene sequence: CDR1 MNHNS, CDR2 SASEGT. This CDR3 is built from 13 residues. V was trimmed by 1 base and J by 8 bases, leaving 8 bases between them. Here the CDR3 DNA reads TGTGCCAGCAGTGAAGTTTTTGCGGAAAAACTGTTTTTT. Translated: CASSEVFAEKLFF.

The V call is TRBV7-2, the J call TRBJ2-1, with D possibly called TRBD1 or TRBD2 (6 bases each). The V gene lost 5 bases and the J gene lost 5 bases, with 10 bases spanning the gap. The germline CDR1 and CDR2 sequences are SGHTA and FQGNSA. This CDR3 comprises 13 residues. The CDR3 DNA follows: TGTGCCAGCAGCCTAGGGGGGCACAATGAGCAGTTCTTC. This sequence encodes CASSLGGHNEQFF.

V usage is TRBV9 and J usage is TRBJ1-6, with a possible D match to TRBD1 (5 bases). Germline V CDR1 and CDR2: SGDLS, YYNGEE. Trimming pared 0 bases from V and 8 bases from J, leaving 9 bases between. The CDR3 is made up of 14 amino acids. The CDR3 DNA sequence: TGTGCCAGCAGCGTAGTGGACAACTATTCACCCCTCCACTTT. As protein: CASSVVDNYSPLHF.

This clone was observed a few times. J is TRBJ1-1 and V is TRBV30; D is undetermined. V lost 2 bases and J lost 9, with 19 bases in between. In germline, CDR1 is GTSNPN, CDR2 SVGIG (reference sequence). The CDR3 sequence is 14 residues long. The CDR3 coding sequence is TGTGCCTGGAGTTTAGGCGGTCAGAATGGGAAAGCTTTCTTT. It codes for CAWSLGGQNGKAFF.

This chain connects TRBV2 to TRBJ1-2; D is undetermined. Trimming pared 5 bases from V and 0 bases from J, leaving 1 base between. Germline loops: CDR1 SNHLY, CDR2 FYNNEI. The CDR3 has 11 amino acids. The CDR3, as DNA: TGTGCCAGCAGTCCTAACTATGGCTACACCTTC. Its protein is CASSPNYGYTF.

This clone has only a few counts. The chain is built from TRBV30 and TRBJ1-2, with D possibly being TRBD1 (6 bases). This CDR3 is built from 14 residues. V was clipped by 3 bases and J by 6 bases, with 17 bases between them. Germline lookup yields CDR1 GTSNPN and CDR2 SVGIG (reference sequence). The CDR3 sequence: CAWSPADRMNGYTF. CDR3 bases: TGTGCCTGGAGCCCTGCCGACAGGATGAATGGCTACACCTTC.

The V and J genes are TRBV7-2 and TRBJ2-7; 8 nucleotides agree with TRBD2. Germline V gene data show CDR1 as SGHTA and CDR2 as FQGNSA. The CDR3 runs 14 residues. Trimming took 1 base from V and 6 from J; bases not matched to a gene: 5. CDR3 nucleotides: TGTGCCAGCAGCTTAGTCCGGGGGGGTTCCGAGCAGTACGTC. This codes for CASSLVRGGSEQYV.

As DNA, the CDR3 is TGTGCCAGCAAATCCGACAGTTATCAATCACCCCTCCACTTT. Protein sequence: CASKSDSYQSPLHF. The chain combines TRBV7-2 with TRBJ1-6, with a possible D match to TRBD1 (5 bases). Germline V gene sequence: CDR1 SGHTA, CDR2 FQGNSA. Trimming took 7 bases from V and 10 from J, leaving 17 bases between them. The CDR3 runs 14 residues.

V and J are TRBV7-2 and TRBJ2-2; D is perhaps TRBD2 (6 bases). With 3 bases removed from V and 1 base from J, the gap between germline ends came to 12 bases. From germline, CDR1 is SGHTA and CDR2 FQGNSA. This CDR3 contains 16 residues. CDR3 region: CASSFRGGVNTGELFF. The CDR3 DNA follows: TGTGCCAGCAGCTTTAGAGGCGGGGTGAACACCGGGGAGCTGTTTTTT.

V and J are TRBV5-1 and TRBJ2-7; D may correspond to TRBD1 or TRBD2 (5 bases each). There are 15 residues in the CDR3. V lost 4 bases and J lost 2, with 16 bases in between. The germline gives CDR1 SGHRS, CDR2 YFSETQ. The CDR3 DNA follows: TGCGCCAGCAGCACAGGAACCGGGGCCACCTACGAGCAGTACTTC. Translated, it gives CASSTGTGATYEQYF.

J is TRBJ2-5 and V is TRBV7-6; tentative D call: TRBD2 (6 bases). Germline loops: CDR1 SGHVS, CDR2 FNYEAQ. V lost 0 bases to trimming and J lost 5 bases, with 7 bases between them. This CDR3 comprises 13 residues. In DNA, the CDR3 is TGTGCCAGCAGCTTAGCCCGGGGGGAGACCCAGTACTTC. This encodes CASSLARGETQYF.